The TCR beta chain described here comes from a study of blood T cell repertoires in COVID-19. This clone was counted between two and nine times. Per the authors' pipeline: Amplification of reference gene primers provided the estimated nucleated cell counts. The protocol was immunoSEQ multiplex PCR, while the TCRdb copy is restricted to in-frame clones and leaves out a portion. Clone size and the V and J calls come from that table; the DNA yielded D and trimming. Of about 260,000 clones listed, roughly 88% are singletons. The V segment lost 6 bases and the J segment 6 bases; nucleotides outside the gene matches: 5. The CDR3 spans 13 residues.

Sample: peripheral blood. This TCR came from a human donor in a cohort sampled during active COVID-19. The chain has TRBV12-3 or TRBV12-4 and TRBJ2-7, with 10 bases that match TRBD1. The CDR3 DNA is TGTGCCAGCAGCCGACAGGGGGCTCGCGAGCAGTACTTC. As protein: CASSRQGAREQYF.